This note documents a single T cell receptor (beta chain) sequence. What it binds is unknown. The libraries were made with immunoSEQ version 4 in survey mode. The repertoire was sequenced with immunoSEQ multiplex PCR; TCRdb's copy has only in-frame clones and lacks some. The profile shows roughly 35,000 clones, around 83% of them singletons. These data are taken from a study of persistence of HIV-infected CD4 T cells. Study-level information: Donors had been on suppressive ART for a median of approximately eight years.

Study findings and constraints: TCR analyses could not target the rare provirus-carrying CMV-responding cells. Compared with CD3/CD28-stimulated cells, CMV- and Gag-responding cells showed lower TCRbeta richness.

Overlapping HIV-1 Gag 15-mer peptides at 0.85 to 1 ug per peptide per mL were used. CD40L/CD69 double-negative CD45RO-high memory CD4+ T cells were collected. Germline V gives CDR1 MGHDK, CDR2 SYGVNS. V lost 7 bases, J lost 4 bases, and 7 bases stayed unmatched. This CDR3 has 14 amino acids. The chain uses TRBV25-1 and TRBJ2-5, with TRBD2 identical over 9 bases. Sample: cultured CD4+ T cells from PBMCs, taken from a patient who received antiretroviral therapy. The sequence was collected from an adult with HIV. The donor label of this sample is uncertain. CDR3 nucleotides: TGTGCCAGCACTCGAGCGGGGGGAGGAGAGACCCAGTACTTC. Protein product: CASTRAGGGETQYF.